The rows below give T cell receptor beta chains drawn from one sample of a study of T cell changes during pregnancy in multiple sclerosis. The method was immunoSEQ multiplex PCR; TCRdb's version includes in-frame clones alone and lacks a portion of them. The table has almost 50,000 clones, approximately 93% seen once. This specimen consisted of CD4+ T cells from peripheral blood mononuclear cells, obtained in the third trimester of pregnancy. The source of these receptors is a female donor with multiple sclerosis, enrolled in a pregnancy study. The CDR3 runs from the conserved cysteine through the conserved F or W. Each record gives: J gene, clone size, V gene, D gene, CDR3 DNA, CDR3 protein. A D gene is named only where the DNA matches it firmly. Clone size is not always given. Where it is, it says once, few, many or a class for expanded clones.

>TRBJ1-5|.|TRBV28|TRBD1
TGTGCCAGCAGTTTAACTGGGACAGGGCAGCCCCAGCATTTT
CASSLTGTGQPQHF
>TRBJ1-3|.|TRBV4-3|.
TGCGCCAGCAGCCAAGATTGGGCCAGCTCCTCTGGAAACACCATATATTTT
CASSQDWASSSGNTIYF
>TRBJ1-1|once|TRBV11-2|TRBD1
TGTGCCAGCAGCTTATATCAGGGGGCGATCGTCACTGAAGCTTTCTTT
CASSLYQGAIVTEAFF
>TRBJ2-3|.|TRBV6-4|TRBD2
TGTGCCAGCAGTGCCCTAGCGGGGGCTAGCACAGATACGCAGTATTTT
CASSALAGASTDTQYF
>TRBJ2-7|.|TRBV7-8|TRBD2
TGTGCCAGCAGCTTAATAGCGGGAGACTCCGAGCAGTACTTC
CASSLIAGDSEQYF
>TRBJ2-1|.|TRBV29-1|TRBD2
TGCAGCGTTCTGGGACTAGCGGGGTACAATGAGCAGTTCTTC
CSVLGLAGYNEQFF
>TRBJ2-7|.|TRBV28|.
TGTGCCAGCAGTTTGGGGCAGGCCCACGAGCAGTACTTC
CASSLGQAHEQYF
>TRBJ2-1|.|TRBV6-1|.
TGTGCCAGCAGTGTACGGAATGAGCAGTTCTTC
CASSVRNEQFF
>TRBJ1-5|.|TRBV19|TRBD1
TGTGCCAGTAGAGTACAGGGGGTTTTCAATCAGCCCCAGCATTTT
CASRVQGVFNQPQHF
>TRBJ2-7|few|TRBV9|.
TGTGCCAGCAGCGCCGGACTACCCACCCACGAGCAGTACTTC
CASSAGLPTHEQYF
>TRBJ1-4|.|TRBV5-1|.
TGCGCCAGCAGCGTGGGACTGGGTAATGAAAAACTGTTTTTT
CASSVGLGNEKLFF
>TRBJ1-1|.|TRBV6-5|.
TGTGCCAGCAGTTACTCGACCGTGAGGGACACTGAAGCTTTCTTT
CASSYSTVRDTEAFF
>TRBJ1-1|.|TRBV28|.
TGTGCCAGCAGTCGCAGCACTGAAGCTTTCTTT
CASSRSTEAFF
>TRBJ1-2|.|TRBV6-5|TRBD1
TGTGCCAGCAGTCCGAGGACAGGGCACTATGGCTACACCTTC
CASSPRTGHYGYTF
>TRBJ2-5|.|TRBV19|.
TGTGCCACCTCTAGGCGGGTGGGGTCCGAGACCCAGTACTTC
CATSRRVGSETQYF
>TRBJ1-2|.|TRBV29-1|TRBD1
TGCAGCGTGGGGACAGGGCTGGGCTACACCTTC
CSVGTGLGYTF
>TRBJ1-3|.|TRBV7-9|TRBD1
TGTGCCAGCAGGAAAAGGACAGGGGGAAACACCATATATTTT
CASRKRTGGNTIYF
>TRBJ2-3|.|TRBV10-3|TRBD2
TGTGCCATCAGCGGGGGGAACCGACACGCAGATACGCAGTATTTT
CAISGGNRHADTQYF
>TRBJ1-1|.|TRBV7-2|TRBD1
TGTGCCAGCAGAACCGGGACAGGGAACACTGAAGCTTTCTTT
CASRTGTGNTEAFF
>TRBJ2-5|.|TRBV12-5|TRBD1
TGTGCTAGTGGCCCGGGACAGGGTGGGGAGACCCAGTACTTC
CASGPGQGGETQYF
>TRBJ1-2|.|TRBV30|.
TGTGCCTGGAGTCGACAGTCGGGCGGCTACACCTTC
CAWSRQSGGYTF
>TRBJ2-4|.|TRBV18|.
TGTGCCAGCTCAGCACTAGATGCCAAAAACATTCAGTACTTC
CASSALDAKNIQYF
>TRBJ2-5|.|TRBV7-2|TRBD2
TGTGCCAGCAGCGCCGTTTTAGCGGGGGGGCATGAGACCCAGTACTTC
CASSAVLAGGHETQYF
>TRBJ2-7|.|TRBV15|TRBD1
TGTGCCACCCCACGGTATGAAAGATACGGTCTACCGGGACAGGGCAACTTGGACGAGCAGTACTTC
CATPRYERYGLPGQGNLDEQYF
>TRBJ1-5|.|TRBV11-3|.
TGTGCCAGCAGCTTAGATAACAGTCTTAGCAATCAGCCCCAGCATTTT
CASSLDNSLSNQPQHF
>TRBJ1-1|once|TRBV27|TRBD1
TGTGCCAGCAGTTACCGGGACAGGGGGCGAGGCACTGAAGCTTTCTTT
CASSYRDRGRGTEAFF
>TRBJ1-4|.|TRBV7-9|.
TGTGCCAGCAGCTTATTAGGAGGGCCTAATGAAAAACTGTTTTTT
CASSLLGGPNEKLFF
>TRBJ2-5|.|TRBV25-1|TRBD2
TGTGCCAGCAGTGAGGTGGGACTAGCCTACCAGTACTTC
CASSEVGLAYQYF
>TRBJ1-5|.|TRBV6-5|.
TGTGCCAGCAGTTGGCGAAAAACAGGGTCCCGTCAGCCCCAGCATTTT
CASSWRKTGSRQPQHF
>TRBJ2-7|.|TRBV7-2|.
TGTGCCAGCAGTGGGGGGGCCCTCGGCGAGCAGTACTTC
CASSGGALGEQYF
>TRBJ2-2|.|TRBV9|TRBD1
TGTGCCAGCAGCGCGGGACAGGGGGGGACCGGGGAGCTGTTTTTT
CASSAGQGGTGELFF
>TRBJ2-7|once|TRBV25-1|.
TGTGCCAGCAGTGACTCGGACACCTACGAGCAGTACTTC
CASSDSDTYEQYF
>TRBJ1-4|.|TRBV7-9|.
TGTGCCAGCAATCCCCCGGGAGAGGAAAAACTGTTTTTT
CASNPPGEEKLFF
>TRBJ1-5|.|TRBV7-2|TRBD1
TGTGCCAGCAGCTTGGGGACAGGGGTGGGTCAGCCCCAGCATTTT
CASSLGTGVGQPQHF
>TRBJ1-2|.|TRBV19|.
TGTGCCAGTACCCAACCCGGCGGGACTACCAATGGCTACACCTTC
CASTQPGGTTNGYTF
>TRBJ2-1|.|TRBV5-5|TRBD2
TGTGCCAGCAGCTTAACACTAGCGGACAATGAGCAGTTCTTC
CASSLTLADNEQFF
>TRBJ2-5|once|TRBV28|.
TGTGCCAGCAGTTTACCAGGGGAGTTGTCGGAGACCCAGTACTTC
CASSLPGELSETQYF
>TRBJ2-1|.|TRBV5-1|.
TGCGCCAGCAGCTTGGCCGTACTTAGTACCTACAATGAGCAGTTCTTC
CASSLAVLSTYNEQFF
>TRBJ1-2|.|TRBV7-9|.
TGTGCCAGCAGCCGGGACATCTCCTACTATGGCTACACCTTC
CASSRDISYYGYTF
>TRBJ2-3|.|TRBV5-6|TRBD2
TGTGCCAGCAGCCGGACTAGCGGGAGTGCAGATACGCAGTATTTT
CASSRTSGSADTQYF
>TRBJ1-4|.|TRBV5-6|.
TGTGCCAGCAGCTTGGTTCAGGATGCAACTAATGAAAAACTGTTTTTT
CASSLVQDATNEKLFF
>TRBJ2-7|.|TRBV30|.
TGTGCCTGGAGTGTGGGGCCATACGAGCAGTACTTC
CAWSVGPYEQYF
>TRBJ2-7|.|TRBV21-1|.
TGTGCCAGCAGCAAATCTATAGGGGTCCAATTTAGGTCCTACGAGCAGTACTTC
CASSKSIGVQFRSYEQYF
>TRBJ1-5|.|TRBV4-1|TRBD1
TGCGCCAGCAGCCAAGGGACAGGGAGGACTCAGCCCCAGCATTTT
CASSQGTGRTQPQHF
>TRBJ2-5|.|TRBV5-4|.
TGTGCCAGCAGCTCTTTTCAAGAGACCCAGTACTTC
CASSSFQETQYF
>TRBJ2-2|.|TRBV6-4|.
TGTGCCAGCAGTGCCATCGTCGGCGGGGAGCTGTTTTTT
CASSAIVGGELFF
>TRBJ2-1|.|TRBV18|TRBD1
TGTGCCAGCTCACCGGGACAGACGAGGAATGAGCAGTTCTTC
CASSPGQTRNEQFF
>TRBJ2-2|few|TRBV14|.
TGTGCCAGCAGCCAAGATTCGACCTGGAGGAACACCGGGGAGCTGTTTTTT
CASSQDSTWRNTGELFF
>TRBJ2-5|once|TRBV5-6|.
TGTGCCAGCAGCTTGGCCGGAGGGACCCAGTACTTC
CASSLAGGTQYF
>TRBJ2-7|.|TRBV4-1|.
TGCGCCAGCAGCCTAAGGGCGGCTAGCGCGTCCTACGAGCAGTACTTC
CASSLRAASASYEQYF
>TRBJ1-1|once|TRBV27|.
TGTGCCAGCAAAGTGGGAGAGGTGAACACTGAAGCTTTCTTT
CASKVGEVNTEAFF